The 18 T cell receptor beta chains below were found in one sample sequenced in a study of kidney transplant recipient with SARS-CoV-2 infection. Each CDR3 protein is one row after TCRdb ran MiXCR on the reads. The table has fewer than 250,000 distinct CDR3 sequences, more than 25% seen once. The sample in question was a blood sample, obtained at baseline and between days 110 and 120 from a kidney transplant recipient. The receptors were sampled from a male patient aged 25-45 years who had COVID-19 and was a kidney transplant recipient. The graft donor may have contributed some T cells.

This clonotype was observed once. This may stem from a read error, because a much larger clone lies one nucleotide away. This chain connects TRBV10-3 to TRBJ2-1, with D possibly matching TRBD1 (6 bases). Germline loops: CDR1 ENHRY, CDR2 SYGVKD. The CDR3 spans 15 residues. Trimming shortened V by 4 bases and J by 11 bases, and 21 bases separated the two germline ends. The CDR3: CAISVSGLEQGKQFF. The DNA for the CDR3 is TGTGCCATCAGTGTGTCTGGTTTAGAACAGGGCAAGCAGTTCTTC.

This clonotype appeared many times. The rearrangement uses TRBV3-1 and TRBJ1-1; D is ambiguous. This CDR3 is 17 amino acids long. V gave up 5 bases and J gave up 4 bases, with 23 bases separating them. Germline CDR1 LGHDT, CDR2 YNNKEL (reference sequence). The DNA for the CDR3 is TGTGCCAGCAGCAGTACTCATCCCATTTCAATTCGCACTGAAGCTTTCTTT. Its protein is CASSSTHPISIRTEAFF.

This clonotype was seen many times. The rearrangement uses TRBV28 and TRBJ1-1; 7 nucleotides agree with TRBD1. CDR3 size: 13 residues. CDR1 and CDR2 (germline): MDHEN, SYDVKM. V lost 2 bases, J lost 10 bases, and 7 bases stayed unmatched. The CDR3 loop is CASSLEGRGTAFF. As DNA, the CDR3 is TGTGCCAGCAGTTTAGAGGGCAGGGGGACAGCTTTCTTT. Based on the CDR3 plus reference TRBV28 and TRBJ1-1, the full variable domain is DVKVTQSSRYLVKRTGEKVFLECVQDMDHENMFWYRQDPGLGLRLIYFSYDVKMKEKGDIPEGYSVSREKKERFSLILESASTNQTSMYLCASSLEGRGTAFFGQGTRLTVV.

In its sample, this clonotype was seen a few times. The gene calls are TRBV6-1 and TRBJ1-5; D ambiguous. V shed 2 bases and J shed 9 bases, with 5 bases lying between them. CDR3 size: 11 residues. From germline, CDR1 is MNHNS and CDR2 SASEGT. The CDR3 region is CASSESGPQHF. The CDR3 coding sequence is TGTGCCAGCAGTGAAAGTGGGCCCCAGCATTTT.

A word on this clonotype: A much larger clonotype is one base distant, so this may be a read error. J is TRBJ2-6 and V is TRBV6-5; 7 bases match TRBD2. With 8 bases clipped from V and 0 bases from J, the junction kept 10 bases outside the gene matches. This CDR3 spans 17 amino acids. Germline loops: CDR1 MNHEY, CDR2 SVGAGI. The CDR3 protein is CASGSGGANSGANVLTF. CDR3 in DNA: TGTGCCAGCGGATCGGGGGGAGCTAACTCTGGGGCCAACGTCCTGACTTTC.

With regard to this clonotype: Being one base from a much bigger clone, this may be a read error. The chain couples TRBV25-1 to TRBJ1-2; D unclear. Trimming shortened V by 5 bases and J by 4 bases, and 23 bases separated the two germline ends. This CDR3 is 17 amino acids long. Per germline, CDR1 MGHDK and CDR2 SYGVNS. This CDR3 reads CASSLAAELGKTYGYTF. CDR3 bases: TGTGCCAGCAGTTTGGCAGCAGAACTGGGAAAGACCTATGGCTACACCTTC.

The gene calls are TRBV27 and TRBJ1-2, with TRBD1 identical over 8 bases. Germline trimming cut 3 bases from V and 12 bases from J; bases unmatched to any gene: 6. The CDR3 contains 12 residues. The germline gives CDR1 MNHEY, CDR2 SMNVEV (reference sequence). The CDR3 sequence is CASSFTGGGHTF. CDR3 sequence (DNA): TGTGCCAGCAGTTTTACAGGGGGAGGCCACACCTTC.

This clonotype was detected ten times or more. DNA for the CDR3: TGTGCCAGCAGTTCCCGCGCCTCTATGCGAAAGACCTATGGCTACACCTTC. Its translation is CASSSRASMRKTYGYTF. The V and J genes are TRBV6-5 and TRBJ1-2; D not certain. V gave up 4 bases and J gave up 4 bases, with 22 bases separating them. This CDR3 is built from 17 residues. Germline V gene lookup returns CDR1 MNHEY and CDR2 SVGAGI.

This clonotype occurred many times. V gene TRBV3-1 combines with J gene TRBJ2-7; D not certain. Trimming left V 3 bases short and J 7 bases short, with 10 bases between. The CDR3 has 12 amino acids. CDR1 and CDR2 from the germline V gene are LGHDT and YNNKEL (reference sequence). The CDR3 bases are TGTGCCAGCAGCCACTCCGCAAGGGAGCAGTACTTC. It encodes CASSHSAREQYF.

With regard to this clonotype: A much larger clone lies one base from this, so it may be a read error. The rearrangement joins TRBV6-5 to TRBJ2-7; D unresolved. CDR1 is MNHEY, CDR2 SVGAGI, per germline. The CDR3 consists of 14 residues. Deletions cut 11 bases from V and 3 bases from J, with 20 bases between. The CDR3 region has the DNA TGTGCCGGCACCGAGTCCGAAGATGGCTACGAGCAGTACTTC. Protein sequence: CAGTESEDGYEQYF.

This clonotype was seen repeatedly, ten times or more. The chain carries TRBV6-6 and TRBJ2-7; D is undetermined. Looked up from germline, CDR1 is MNHNY and CDR2 is SVGAGI (reference sequence). This CDR3 region has 14 residues. Deletions cut 0 bases from V and 6 bases from J, with 12 bases between. DNA of the CDR3: TGTGCCAGCAGTTACTCCTACAATACGGGCGAGCAGTACTTC. Its protein product is CASSYSYNTGEQYF.

Comments on this clonotype: Sequence at one end of the junction differs from germline and may be a read error. CDR3 sequence reads: CAWSVGGVNEQLF. DNA of the CDR3: TGTGCCTGGAGTGTTGGAGGGGTCAATGAGCAGCTCTTC. The J gene is TRBJ2-1, the V gene TRBV30; tentatively, D is TRBD2 (6 bases). Looked up from germline, CDR1 is GTSNPN and CDR2 is SVGIG (reference sequence). There are 13 residues in the CDR3.

This clonotype came up many times. The CDR3: CSAREEKLFF. The DNA for the CDR3 is TGCAGTGCTAGAGAAGAAAAACTGTTTTTT. V is TRBV20-1 and J is TRBJ1-4; no definite D call. This CDR3 region has 10 residues. V lost 0 bases and J 8 bases, leaving 1 base between the germline ends. Germline values: CDR1 DFQATT, CDR2 SNEGSKA (reference sequence).

This clonotype occurred many times. The chain carries TRBV7-2 and TRBJ2-7; perhaps D is TRBD1 or TRBD2 (5 bases each). The CDR3 loop spans 13 amino acids. Germline values: CDR1 SGHTA, CDR2 FQGNSA. Trimming removed 4 bases from V and 5 bases from J, with 12 bases in between. CDR3 in DNA: TGTGCCAGCAGCTCAGTCTGGGGGAACGAGCAGTACTTC. It codes for CASSSVWGNEQYF. Using reference TRBV7-2 and TRBJ2-7 for the parts outside the CDR3, the full variable domain is GAGVSQSPSNKVTEKGKDVELRCDPISGHTALYWYRQSLGQGLEFLIYFQGNSAPDKSGLPSDRFSAERTGGSVSTLTIQRTQQEDSAVYLCASSSVWGNEQYFGPGTRLTVT.

This clonotype showed up many times. V and J are TRBV7-6 and TRBJ2-7; TRBD2 is a possible D gene (7 bases). The CDR3 length is 16 residues. The V gene lost 8 bases and the J gene lost 0 bases, with 20 bases spanning the gap. Per the germline V gene, CDR1 is SGHVS and CDR2 is FNYEAQ. In DNA form, the CDR3 reads TGTGCCAGCGGGGGGGGGCGGTCGGACTACTCCTACGAGCAGTACTTC. It is translated as CASGGGRSDYSYEQYF.

This clonotype was counted between two and nine times. The genes are TRBV28 and TRBJ1-1; D remains ambiguous. Germline lookup yields CDR1 MDHEN and CDR2 SYDVKM. Trimming took 10 bases from V and 7 from J, leaving 16 bases between them. The CDR3 extends over 12 amino acids. The CDR3, as DNA: TGTGCCACCAAGCCATTTCCGGATGAAGCTTTCTTT. This codes for CATKPFPDEAFF. Variable domain in full (rest from reference TRBV28 and TRBJ1-1): DVKVTQSSRYLVKRTGEKVFLECVQDMDHENMFWYRQDPGLGLRLIYFSYDVKMKEKGDIPEGYSVSREKKERFSLILESASTNQTSMYLCATKPFPDEAFFGQGTRLTVV.

At least ten counts were recorded for this clonotype. The chain employs TRBV7-4 and TRBJ1-2; D unclear. The CDR3 totals 17 residues. V was trimmed by 5 bases and J by 4 bases, leaving 23 bases between them. Germline CDR1 is SGHVT and CDR2 is SQSDAQ. DNA of the CDR3: TGTGCCAGCAGCGTCAATACTTCAGCTCGAAAGACCTATGGCTACACCTTC. Protein product: CASSVNTSARKTYGYTF.

This clonotype came up many times. The rearrangement links TRBV5-4 to TRBJ1-1, with D unresolved. The ends were cut back, 5 bases at V and 1 base at J, with 9 bases in the middle. Looked up from germline, CDR1 is SGHNT and CDR2 is YYREEE (reference sequence). CDR3 length: 13 amino acids. The CDR3 coding sequence is TGTGCCAGCAGACTTGACACGAACACTGAAGCTTTCTTT. Amino acids: CASRLDTNTEAFF.